The 9 T cell receptor beta chains presented below share a single source sample, sequenced in a study of blood T cell repertoires in COVID-19. The method was immunoSEQ multiplex PCR; TCRdb's version includes in-frame clones alone and lacks a portion of them. The repertoire holds 100,000 or so clones, around four fifths seen once, with over 10% in the top ten. Sequencing used peripheral blood. These receptors came from a man aged 45-65 years with active or convalescent COVID-19.

The V and J genes are TRBV30 and TRBJ1-5; TRBD1 might be the D (5 bases). The CDR3 runs 15 residues. The V end lost 0 bases, the J end lost 2 bases, and 11 bases lay between the germline ends. In germline, CDR1 is GTSNPN, CDR2 SVGIG (reference sequence). The CDR3 DNA reads as TGTGCCTGGAGTGTCGAAAGGGGTGGCAATCAGCCCCAGCATTTT. Translation gives CAWSVERGGNQPQHF.

The V and J genes are TRBV10-3 and TRBJ1-1; unclear D gene. V was pared by 3 bases and J by 4 bases, with 6 bases between. The germline V gene has CDR1 ENHRY and CDR2 SYGVKD. The CDR3 extends over 12 amino acids. The CDR3 coding sequence is TGTGCCATCAGTGAAGCTATCACTGAAGCTTTCTTT. As protein: CAISEAITEAFF.

The rearrangement joins TRBV6-5 to TRBJ1-5; D not certain. Germline-derived CDR1 and CDR2 are MNHEY and SVGAGI. V lost 6 bases and J 3 bases, leaving 12 bases between the germline ends. The CDR3 loop spans 14 amino acids. The CDR3 region has the DNA TGTGCCAGCAGGTTGAGGGCCCCCAATCAGCCCCAGCATTTT. Its translation is CASRLRAPNQPQHF.

This clone was counted a few times. This sequence joins TRBV5-6 and TRBJ1-2; the match to TRBD1 covers 7 bases. The CDR3 totals 14 residues. CDR1 is SGHDT and CDR2 is YYEEEE in the germline V gene. V was pared by 4 bases and J by 7 bases, with 10 bases of the junction left unmatched. The CDR3 protein is CASSGTGVLGGYTF. CDR3 nucleotide sequence: TGTGCCAGCAGCGGCACAGGGGTACTCGGTGGCTACACCTTC.

The V and J genes are TRBV10-1 and TRBJ2-5, with a weak D call TRBD1 (7 bases). There are 14 residues in the CDR3. Between the trimmed V and J ends, which lost 3 bases and 5 bases, there was a span of 13 bases. Germline assignment: CDR1 WNHNN and CDR2 SYGVQD (reference sequence). The CDR3 DNA reads TGCGCCAGCAGTGACGTCAGGGGGAGGGAGACCCAGTACTTC. The encoded protein is CASSDVRGRETQYF.

The chain joins TRBV5-1 to TRBJ1-4; D ambiguous. Trimming cost V 6 bases and J 3 bases, with 15 bases left between them. This CDR3 comprises 15 residues. CDR1 and CDR2 (germline): SGHRS, YFSETQ. CDR3 in amino acids: CASTQNVLSNEKLFF. In DNA form, the CDR3 reads TGCGCCAGCACCCAGAACGTGCTTTCTAATGAAAAACTGTTTTTT.

The chain links TRBV9 to TRBJ1-5; a weak D match, TRBD1 (6 bases). Germline CDR1 SGDLS, CDR2 YYNGEE. The CDR3 totals 14 residues. Trimming removed 3 bases from V and 7 bases from J, with 14 bases in between. Here the CDR3 reads CASSARGMGQPQHF. The CDR3 DNA reads TGTGCCAGCAGCGCGAGGGGGATGGGACAGCCCCAGCATTTT.

The V call is TRBV4-1, the J call TRBJ2-7; 10 nucleotides agree with TRBD1. This CDR3 spans 16 amino acids. V was pared by 1 base and J by 0 bases, with 3 bases of the junction left unmatched. Germline lookup yields CDR1 MGHRA and CDR2 YSYEKL. CDR3 DNA: TGCGCCAGCAGCCAAGCGGACAGGGGGGTCTCCTACGAGCAGTACTTC. This translates into CASSQADRGVSYEQYF.

This clone was seen many times. The chain employs TRBV5-1 and TRBJ1-5; 8 bases are shared with TRBD1. There are 15 residues in the CDR3. V was pared by 3 bases and J by 5 bases, with 7 bases of the junction left unmatched. Germline V gene sequence: CDR1 SGHRS, CDR2 YFSETQ. CDR3 protein: CASSSGGQAHQPQHF. CDR3 nucleotide sequence: TGCGCCAGCAGCTCAGGGGGACAGGCCCATCAGCCCCAGCATTTT.